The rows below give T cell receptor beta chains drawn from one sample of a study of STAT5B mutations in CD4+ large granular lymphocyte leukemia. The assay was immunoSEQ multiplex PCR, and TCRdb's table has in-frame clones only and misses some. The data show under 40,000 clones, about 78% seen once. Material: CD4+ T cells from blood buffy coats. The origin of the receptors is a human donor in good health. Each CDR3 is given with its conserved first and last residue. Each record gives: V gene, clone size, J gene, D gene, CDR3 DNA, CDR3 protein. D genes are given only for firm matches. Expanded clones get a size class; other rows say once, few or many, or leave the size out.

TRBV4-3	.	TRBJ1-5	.	TGCGCCAGCAGCCGGGCCCTACTAAATCAGCCCCAGCATTTT	CASSRALLNQPQHF
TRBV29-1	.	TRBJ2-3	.	TGCAGCGTTGAAGACCTAGGCACAGATACGCAGTATTTT	CSVEDLGTDTQYF
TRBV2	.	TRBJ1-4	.	TGTGCCAGCAGTTTACCAGCGACAACTAATGAAAAACTGTTTTTT	CASSLPATTNEKLFF
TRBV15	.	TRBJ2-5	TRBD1	TGTGCCACCAGCAGAGAACAGGGGGAGACCCAGTACTTC	CATSREQGETQYF
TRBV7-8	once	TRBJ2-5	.	TGTGCCAGCAGCTTAGGGGCAGAAGAGACCCAGTACTTC	CASSLGAEETQYF
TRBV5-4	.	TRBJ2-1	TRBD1	TGTGCCAGCAGCTCCGGGACAGACAATGAGCAGTTCTTC	CASSSGTDNEQFF
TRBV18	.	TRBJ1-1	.	TGTGCCAGCTCACCAGTACAGGACACTGAAGCTTTCTTT	CASSPVQDTEAFF
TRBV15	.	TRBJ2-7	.	TGTGCCACCAGCAGAGAGGGTCCGGGCAGTGGGGCCGAGCAGTACTTC	CATSREGPGSGAEQYF
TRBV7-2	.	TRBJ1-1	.	TGTGCCAGCAGCTTAGCTCAGGGTATAGTGAACACTGAAGCTTTCTTT	CASSLAQGIVNTEAFF
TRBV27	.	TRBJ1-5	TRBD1	TGTGCCAGCAGCTTGCGAGGGGGCGCGGGTCAGCCCCAGCATTTT	CASSLRGGAGQPQHF
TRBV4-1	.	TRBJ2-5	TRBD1	TGCGCCAGCAGCCAGGGGGACAGGCAAGAGACCCAGTACTTC	CASSQGDRQETQYF
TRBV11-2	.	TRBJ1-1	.	TGTGCCAGCAGCCGAGACAGGAGGGTGGTAGAAGCTTTCTTT	CASSRDRRVVEAFF
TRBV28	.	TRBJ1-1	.	TGTGCCAGCAGTCCGCCAGGTGGCGGCACTGAAGCTTTCTTT	CASSPPGGGTEAFF
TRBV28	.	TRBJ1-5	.	TGTGCCAGCAGTAGGATGACAGGAATCGGTCAGCCCCAGCATTTT	CASSRMTGIGQPQHF
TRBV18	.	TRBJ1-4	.	TGTGCCAGCTCACCACGGGGGAATGTCGAAAAACTGTTTTTT	CASSPRGNVEKLFF
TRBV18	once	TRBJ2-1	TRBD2	TGTGCCAGCTCACCGGGCGGGAGATCCTACAATGAGCAGTTCTTC	CASSPGGRSYNEQFF
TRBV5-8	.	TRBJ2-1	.	TGTGCCAGCAGCCCCGGGGAGTTGGGGATTGAGCAGTTCTTC	CASSPGELGIEQFF
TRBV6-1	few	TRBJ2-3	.	TGTGCCTCCGCCAGAGTCATGCAAGGAGATACGCAGTATTTT	CASARVMQGDTQYF
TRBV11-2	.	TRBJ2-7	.	TGTGCCAGCAGCACCCACCGGGGGGCTGGGTACGAGCAGTACTTC	CASSTHRGAGYEQYF
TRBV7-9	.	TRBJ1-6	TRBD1	TGTGCCAGCAGCTTAGCGGGGAGGGGGCTTTCACCCCTCCACTTT	CASSLAGRGLSPLHF
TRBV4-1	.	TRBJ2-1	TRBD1	TGCGCCAGCAGCCAAGGACAGGGAAACTCCTACAATGAGCAGTTCTTC	CASSQGQGNSYNEQFF
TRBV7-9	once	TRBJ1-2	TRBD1	TGTGCCAGCAGCCCCGCAGGGGGCTACGGCTATGGCTACACCTTC	CASSPAGGYGYGYTF
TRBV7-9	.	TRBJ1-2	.	TGTGCCAGCAGTTCCCCCGCTCGGAGGGGCAACTATGGCTACACCTTC	CASSSPARRGNYGYTF
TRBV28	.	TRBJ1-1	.	TGTGCCAGCATCCCCCCGGGGGTGGCTGAAGCTTTCTTT	CASIPPGVAEAFF
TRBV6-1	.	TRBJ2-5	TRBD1	TGTGCCAGCAGTGGACAGGGTTTTGGAGAGACCCAGTACTTC	CASSGQGFGETQYF
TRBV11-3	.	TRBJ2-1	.	TGTGCCAGCAGCTTAGGCGGAGGGGGGAATGAGCAGTTCTTC	CASSLGGGGNEQFF
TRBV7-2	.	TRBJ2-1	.	TGTGCCAGCAGCATGGACACCCTCTCCTACAATGAGCAGTTCTTC	CASSMDTLSYNEQFF
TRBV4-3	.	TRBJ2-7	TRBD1	TGCGCCAGCAGCCATATACAGGGGGCGGGCGAGCAGTACTTC	CASSHIQGAGEQYF
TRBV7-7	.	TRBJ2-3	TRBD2	TGTGCCAGCAGTAGCGGGACTCCAGGCACAGATACGCAGTATTTT	CASSSGTPGTDTQYF
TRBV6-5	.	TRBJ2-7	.	TGTGCCAGCAGTTACGACGGGAGTGGCTACGAGCAGTACTTC	CASSYDGSGYEQYF
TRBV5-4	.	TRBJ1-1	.	TGTGCCAGCAGACTGACACAGGGCGTGAACACTGAAGCTTTCTTT	CASRLTQGVNTEAFF
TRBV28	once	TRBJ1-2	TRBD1	TGTGCCAGCAGTTCCCTGACAGGGGCCTATGGCTACACCTTC	CASSSLTGAYGYTF
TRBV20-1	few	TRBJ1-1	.	TGCAGTGCTAGCCAGACAGTGTTAGCTTTCTTT	CSASQTVLAFF
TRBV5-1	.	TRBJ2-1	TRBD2	TGCGCCAGCAGCTTTAGCGGGAGCTCCTACAATGAGCAGTTCTTC	CASSFSGSSYNEQFF
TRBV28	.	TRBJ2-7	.	TGTGCCAGCAGTTTATGGGCCCCGGACAGACGCTCCTACGAGCAGTACTTC	CASSLWAPDRRSYEQYF
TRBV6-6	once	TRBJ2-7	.	TGTGCCAGCAGTTACTCTAGGCGCGACGAGCAGTACTTC	CASSYSRRDEQYF
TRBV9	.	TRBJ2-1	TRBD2	TGTGCCAGCAGCGTAGTAGCGGGGGGTGTAAATGAGCAGTTCTTC	CASSVVAGGVNEQFF
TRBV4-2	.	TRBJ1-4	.	TGTGCCAGCAGCCGAGAGATGGGGGGATCAACTAATGAAAAACTGTTTTTT	CASSREMGGSTNEKLFF
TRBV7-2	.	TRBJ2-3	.	TGTGCCAGCAGCACGTTATTTTCAGATACGCAGTATTTT	CASSTLFSDTQYF
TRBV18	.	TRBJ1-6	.	TGTGCCAGCTCACGGTTGGACAAGGGTAATTCACCCCTCCACTTT	CASSRLDKGNSPLHF
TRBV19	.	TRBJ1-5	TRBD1	TGTGCCAGTAGTATAGAACCCGGGACAGATAGCAATCAGCCCCAGCATTTT	CASSIEPGTDSNQPQHF
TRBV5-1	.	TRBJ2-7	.	TGCGCCAGCAGCTTGGTGTATAGCGAATCTCCATACGAGCAGTACTTC	CASSLVYSESPYEQYF
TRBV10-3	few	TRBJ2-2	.	TGTGCCATCAAGACACAAGTTCGCGACACCGGGGAGCTGTTTTTT	CAIKTQVRDTGELFF
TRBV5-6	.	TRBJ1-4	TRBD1	TGTGCCAGCAGCTTGGACAGGGGTGGAGCAACTAATGAAAAACTGTTTTTT	CASSLDRGGATNEKLFF
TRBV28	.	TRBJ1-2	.	TGTGCCAGCAGTAGGTCATCCTGGGGCTACACCTTC	CASSRSSWGYTF
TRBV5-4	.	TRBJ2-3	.	TGTGCCAGCAGCTCCCCCCTGGAAGGGACCTTCACAGATACGCAGTATTTT	CASSSPLEGTFTDTQYF
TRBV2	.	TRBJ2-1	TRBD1	TGTGCCAGCAGCCAGGGGGTACGTGAGCAGTTCTTC	CASSQGVREQFF
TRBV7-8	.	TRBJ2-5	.	TGTGCCAGCAGCCGACCCCGCGAGGGTGAGACCCAGTACTTC	CASSRPREGETQYF
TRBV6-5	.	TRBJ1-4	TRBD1	TGTGCCAGCAGTTTAGGACAGGGGAGGAATGAAAAACTGTTTTTT	CASSLGQGRNEKLFF
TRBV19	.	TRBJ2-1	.	TGTGCCAGTAGTATAGCAGGGGGGGTAGGCAATGAGCAGTTCTTC	CASSIAGGVGNEQFF
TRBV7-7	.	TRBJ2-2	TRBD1	TGTGCCAGCAGCTACGGACAGGGGGCCCTCAACACCGGGGAGCTGTTTTTT	CASSYGQGALNTGELFF
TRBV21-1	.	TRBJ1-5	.	TGTGCCAGCAGCAAAATTGGCAGTAACAATCAGCCCCAGCATTTT	CASSKIGSNNQPQHF
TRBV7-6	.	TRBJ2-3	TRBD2	TGTGCCAGCTCATTTAGCGGGGGGGGGACAGATACGCAGTATTTT	CASSFSGGGTDTQYF
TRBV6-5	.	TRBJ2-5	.	TGTGCCAGCAGTTACGGGGGCATCGGCCAAGAGACCCAGTACTTC	CASSYGGIGQETQYF
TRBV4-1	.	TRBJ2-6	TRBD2	TGCGCCAGCACCGGCGGGGGGGGATCTGGGGCCAACGTCCTGACTTTC	CASTGGGGSGANVLTF
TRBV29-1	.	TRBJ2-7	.	TGCAGCGTTGGTTCAGCGAACGAGCAGTACTTC	CSVGSANEQYF
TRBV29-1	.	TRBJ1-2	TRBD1	TGCAGCGCCGGGACAGCATATGGCTACACCTTC	CSAGTAYGYTF
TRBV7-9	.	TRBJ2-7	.	TGTGCCAGCAGCCGCGGAACTTACGAGCAGTACTTC	CASSRGTYEQYF
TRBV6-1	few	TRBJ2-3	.	TGTGCCAGCAGTGAAGTACAAAGCACAGATACGCAGTATTTT	CASSEVQSTDTQYF